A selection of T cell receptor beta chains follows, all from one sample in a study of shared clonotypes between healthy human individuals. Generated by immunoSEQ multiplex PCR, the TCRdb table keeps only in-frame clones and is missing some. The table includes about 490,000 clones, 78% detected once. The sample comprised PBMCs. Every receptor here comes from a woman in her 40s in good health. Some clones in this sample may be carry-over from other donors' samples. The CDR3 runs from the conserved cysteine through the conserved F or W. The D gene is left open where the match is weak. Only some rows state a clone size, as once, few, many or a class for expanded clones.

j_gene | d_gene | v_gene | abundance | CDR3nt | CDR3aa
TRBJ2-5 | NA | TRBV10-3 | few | TGTGCCATCAGTGGGGGTAGCCAAGAGACCCAGTACTTC | CAISGGSQETQYF
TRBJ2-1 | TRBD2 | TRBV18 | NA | TGTGCCAGCTGGTCCGGACTAGCGGGAAACAATGAGCAGTTCTTC | CASWSGLAGNNEQFF
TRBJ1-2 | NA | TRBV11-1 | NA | TGTGCCAGCAGCTTATTAGGCGAAGCTCCTTATGGCTACACCTTC | CASSLLGEAPYGYTF
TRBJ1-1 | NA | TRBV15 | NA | TGTGCCACCAGCAGAGTCATCACTGAAGCTTTCTTT | CATSRVITEAFF
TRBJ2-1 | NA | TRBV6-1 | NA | TGTGCCAGCAGTGAGCGGGTCCACAATGAGCAGTTCTTC | CASSERVHNEQFF
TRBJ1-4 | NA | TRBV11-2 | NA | TGTGCCAGCAGCGTATCACAGGGAGCTAATGAAAAACTGTTTTTT | CASSVSQGANEKLFF
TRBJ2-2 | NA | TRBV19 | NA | TGTGCCAGCAGGGATACGAACACCGGGGAGCTGTTTTTT | CASRDTNTGELFF
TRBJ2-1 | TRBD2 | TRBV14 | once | TGTGCCAGCAGCCAGGGCCTCCTAGCGGGAGGCGACAATGAGCAGTTCTTC | CASSQGLLAGGDNEQFF
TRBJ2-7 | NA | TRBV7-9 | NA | TGTGCCAGCAGCCCCCCGGTTGGTAGCGGCTACGAGCAGTACTTC | CASSPPVGSGYEQYF
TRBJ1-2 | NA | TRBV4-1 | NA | TGCGCCAGCAGCCAAGCGGACCCAGACTTAGGCTACACCTTC | CASSQADPDLGYTF
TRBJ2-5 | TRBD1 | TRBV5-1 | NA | TGCGCCAGCAGCTTTACCGGGACAGGGGAAGGAGAGCAGTACTTC | CASSFTGTGEGEQYF
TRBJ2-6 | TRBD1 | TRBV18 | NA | TGTGCCAGCTCACCAACGGGACAGGCTGGGGCCAACGTCCTGACTTTC | CASSPTGQAGANVLTF
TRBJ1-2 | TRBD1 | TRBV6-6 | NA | TGTGCCAGCAGTTACGGACAGGGGGCGGGCTATGGCTACACCTTC | CASSYGQGAGYGYTF
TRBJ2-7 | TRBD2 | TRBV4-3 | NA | TGCGCCAGCAGCCAAGGCATCGCGGGAGTGACTTACGAGCAGTACTTC | CASSQGIAGVTYEQYF
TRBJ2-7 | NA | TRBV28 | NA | TGTGCCAGCAGTTCCCGCTCCTACGAGCAGTACTTC | CASSSRSYEQYF
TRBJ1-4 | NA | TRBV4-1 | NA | TGCGCCAGCAGCACCGGGTCCTCAAATGAAAAACTGTTTTTT | CASSTGSSNEKLFF
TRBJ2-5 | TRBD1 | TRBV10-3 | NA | TGTGCCATCAGTATCGACAGGGGCCTCCAAGAGACCCAGTACTTC | CAISIDRGLQETQYF
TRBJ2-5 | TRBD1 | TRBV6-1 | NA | TGTGCCAGCAGTGTAGACAGGGGGCTTCAAGAGACCCAGTACTTC | CASSVDRGLQETQYF
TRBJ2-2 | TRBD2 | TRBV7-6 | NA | TGTGCCAGCAGCTCTCCGGGACTAAACACCGGGGAGCTGTTTTTT | CASSSPGLNTGELFF
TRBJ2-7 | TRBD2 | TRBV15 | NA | TGTGCCACCAGCAGAGATCGGGAGGGTATTAGCGAGCAGTACTTC | CATSRDREGISEQYF
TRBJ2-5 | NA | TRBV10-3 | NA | TGTGCCATCAGTGAGCCGGGGGGACAGAGAGAAGAGACCCAGTACTTC | CAISEPGGQREETQYF
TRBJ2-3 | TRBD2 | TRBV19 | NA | TGTGCCAGTAGTATTCACAGGTTCCTAGCGGGAGCCGTTGGCACAGATACGCAGTATTTT | CASSIHRFLAGAVGTDTQYF